This T cell receptor (beta chain) was retrieved from a study of T cell responses to AZD1222 COVID-19 vaccine. The data were produced by immunoSEQ multiplex PCR, yet TCRdb's version contains in-frame clones alone and is incomplete. The sample includes 65,000 to 85,000 clones, approximately 91% of them seen just once. Concerning this clone: Its antigen is undetermined.

Study-wide points: Unmutated regions of variants are reportedly targeted by nearly half of spike-specific TCRs. Repertoire sampling was restricted to post-peak T cell response timepoints. Spike-spanning, vaccine-associated CD4 TCRs were dominant at 160-218 and 743-854. Spike-specific TCR breadth and depth both grew after two AZD1222 doses.

Germline V lookup: CDR1 MNHEY, CDR2 SMNVEV (reference sequence). The CDR3 contains 14 residues. Trimming cost V 6 bases and J 2 bases, with 13 bases left between them. The TCR comes from an adult in good health. The material sequenced was peripheral blood, taken on day 0 of AZD1222 vaccination. The chain combines TRBV27 with TRBJ2-5; the D call may be TRBD1 or TRBD2 (5 bases each). CDR3 protein: CASRRRDAQETQYF. CDR3 DNA sequence: TGTGCCAGCAGACGTCGGGACGCACAAGAGACCCAGTACTTC.